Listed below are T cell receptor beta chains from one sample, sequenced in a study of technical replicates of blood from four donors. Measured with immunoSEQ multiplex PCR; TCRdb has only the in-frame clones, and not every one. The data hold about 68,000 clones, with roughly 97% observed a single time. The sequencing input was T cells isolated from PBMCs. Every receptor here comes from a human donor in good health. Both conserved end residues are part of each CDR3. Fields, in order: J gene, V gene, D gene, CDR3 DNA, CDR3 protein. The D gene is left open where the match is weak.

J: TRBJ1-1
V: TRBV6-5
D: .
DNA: TGTGCCAGCAGTTATAATATGGGCACGCACACTGAAGCTTTCTTT
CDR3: CASSYNMGTHTEAFF

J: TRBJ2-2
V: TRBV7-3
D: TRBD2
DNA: TGTGCCAGCAGCTCAAGACTAGCGGGAGTTCCCGGGGAGCTGTTTTTT
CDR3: CASSSRLAGVPGELFF

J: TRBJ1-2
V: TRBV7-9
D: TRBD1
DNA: TGTGCCATCACCGGGACAGGTCTTATCCAGAACTATGGCTACACCTTC
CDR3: CAITGTGLIQNYGYTF

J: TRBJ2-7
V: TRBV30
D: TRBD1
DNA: TGTGCCTGGAGTCCCGGCCAGGGGGACTACGAGCAGTACTTC
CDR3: CAWSPGQGDYEQYF

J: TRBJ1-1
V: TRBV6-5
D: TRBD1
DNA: TGTGCCAGCAGCGCGAACAGGGGCGGGAACACTGAAGCTTTCTTT
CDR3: CASSANRGGNTEAFF

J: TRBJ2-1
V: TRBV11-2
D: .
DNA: TGTGCCAGCAGCACGGCCTCTACGGGGAGGTACTACAATGAGCAGTTCTTC
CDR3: CASSTASTGRYYNEQFF

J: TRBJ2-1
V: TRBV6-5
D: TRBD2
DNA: TGTGCCAGCAGTTACTCTAGCGGGAGAAATAATGAGCAGTTCTTC
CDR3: CASSYSSGRNNEQFF

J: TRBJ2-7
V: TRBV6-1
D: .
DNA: TGTGCCAGCAGTGAAGGAAGTACCCTAGGTCATGAGCAGTACTTC
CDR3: CASSEGSTLGHEQYF

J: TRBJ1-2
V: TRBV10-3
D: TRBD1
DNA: TGTGCCATCAGTGACGGGACAGGCAACTATGGCTACACCTTC
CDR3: CAISDGTGNYGYTF

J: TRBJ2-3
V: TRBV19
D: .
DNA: TGTGCCTCCCACGAGGTAATCACAGATACGCAGTATTTT
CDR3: CASHEVITDTQYF

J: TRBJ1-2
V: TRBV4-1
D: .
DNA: TGCGCCAGCAGCCAACAAACACGTAACTATGGCTACACCTTC
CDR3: CASSQQTRNYGYTF